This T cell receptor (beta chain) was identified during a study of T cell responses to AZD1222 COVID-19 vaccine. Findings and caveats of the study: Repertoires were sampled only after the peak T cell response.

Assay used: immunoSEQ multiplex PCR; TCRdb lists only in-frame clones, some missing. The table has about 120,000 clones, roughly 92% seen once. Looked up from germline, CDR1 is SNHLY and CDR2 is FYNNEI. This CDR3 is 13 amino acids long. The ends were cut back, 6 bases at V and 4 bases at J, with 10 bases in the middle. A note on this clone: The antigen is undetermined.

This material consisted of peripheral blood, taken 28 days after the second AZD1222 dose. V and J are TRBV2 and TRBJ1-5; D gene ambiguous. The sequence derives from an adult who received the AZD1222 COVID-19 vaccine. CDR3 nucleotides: TGTGCCAGCAGCAATGGTCGGAATCAGCCCCAGCATTTT. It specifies CASSNGRNQPQHF.